Shown below are 10 T cell receptor beta chains from a single sample sequenced in a study of T-cell reconstitution after alpha-beta-depleted transplantation in children (dated by TCRdb to the mid-2010s). The treatment or condition label, as the study defines it: allogeneic hematopoietic cell transplantation with graft depleted of TCRalphabeta T cells and CD19 B cells. The library came from PCR. Sequencing relied on an Illumina HiSeq 2500. Molecular barcoding was employed in the preparation of TCR libraries, with unique molecular identifiers being used to normalize TCRbeta repertoire quantification. TCRdb reprocessing: public reads trimmed at Q25 with fastp, clones called with MiXCR, in-frame beta chains kept. Each entry is one CDR3 protein sequence, shown with its most common DNA and genes. This sample gives 490,000 or so distinct CDR3 sequences in total; about 10% of them show up just once. In total, the top ten clones hold around 2% of the sample.

Material: PBMCs, obtained before TCRalphabeta/CD19-depleted stem cell transplant. These receptors were obtained from a child aged 2-15 years with inherited bone marrow failure, due to receive a stem cell transplant.

Concerning this clonotype itself: A single base separates this from a much larger clone, so it may be a read error. The genes are TRBV6-1 and TRBJ1-1; a weak D match, TRBD1 (5 bases). The CDR3 sequence is 12 residues long. V was clipped by 10 bases and J by 6 bases, with 15 bases between them. From germline, CDR1 is MNHNS and CDR2 SASEGT. The CDR3: CATEQALSEAFF. In DNA, the CDR3 is TGTGCCACCGAACAGGCTTTATCTGAAGCTTTCTTT.

Of note for this clonotype: A read error may be the cause here, since a much bigger clone is one base away. The chain couples TRBV3-1 to TRBJ2-7, with 7 nucleotides matching TRBD2. Germline CDR1 reads LGHDT; CDR2 reads YNNKEL (reference sequence). This CDR3 region has 18 residues. The trim removed 2 bases at V and 5 bases at J, leaving 18 bases unmatched. CDR3 DNA: TGTGCCAGCAGCCAAAACCCCTTGCACCGGGACTACAACCACGAGCAGTACTTC. Its protein product is CASSQNPLHRDYNHEQYF.

For this clonotype: One base away lies a much larger clone, so this may be a sequencing read error. The chain recombines TRBV7-2 with TRBJ1-2; TRBD1 is a possible D gene (5 bases). There are 15 residues in the CDR3. From germline, CDR1 is SGHTA and CDR2 FQGNSA. V lost 2 bases and J 5 bases, leaving 15 bases between the germline ends. The CDR3 DNA sequence: TGTACCAGCAGCTTACATGGCAGGGAGAAATATGGCTACACCTTC. Translation gives CTSSLHGREKYGYTF.

The table lists this clonotype with many counts. In DNA, the CDR3 is TGTGCCAGTAGTATTTTTGGGTATACGCAGTATTTT. Protein product: CASSIFGYTQYF. This sequence joins TRBV19 and TRBJ2-3; D gene uncertain. Per the germline V gene, CDR1 is LNHDA and CDR2 is SQIVND (reference sequence). CDR3 length equals 12 residues. V lost 3 bases, J lost 7 bases, and 8 bases lay in between.

This clonotype came up many times. This chain connects TRBV29-1 to TRBJ1-4; tentatively, D is TRBD1 (5 bases). This CDR3 has 12 residues. Trimming cost V 7 bases and J 8 bases, with 14 bases left between them. Germline-derived CDR1 and CDR2 are SQVTM and ANQGSEA. The CDR3 spells CSAGLFGEKLFF. The CDR3 region has the DNA TGCAGCGCAGGGCTCTTCGGGGAAAAACTGTTTTTT.

In its sample, this clonotype was seen many times. The chain employs TRBV4-3 and TRBJ2-7; D call uncertain. Trimming stripped 1 base from V and 2 bases from J, with 3 bases between. CDR1 and CDR2 (germline): LGHNA, YSLEER. This CDR3 has 12 residues. The CDR3 region has the DNA TGCGCCAGCAGCCAAGCCCCCTACGAGCAGTACTTC. Protein product: CASSQAPYEQYF.

This clonotype has a count of ten or more. The rearrangement uses TRBV4-3 and TRBJ2-7, with D tentatively TRBD2 (7 bases). This CDR3 spans 13 amino acids. Germline-derived CDR1 and CDR2 are LGHNA and YSLEER. Trimming took 3 bases from V and 5 from J, leaving 11 bases between them. CDR3 DNA: TGCGCCAGCAGCCAGGCGGGGGCCCACGAGCAGTACTTC. This sequence encodes CASSQAGAHEQYF.

This clonotype was observed at least ten times. This sequence joins TRBV11-3 and TRBJ2-3; D may be TRBD1 (7 bases). CDR3 length equals 13 residues. Trimming shortened V by 5 bases and J by 5 bases, and 11 bases separated the two germline ends. From germline, CDR1 is SGHNT and CDR2 YENEEA. The DNA for the CDR3 is TGTGCCAGCAGCCCCCAGGGGGGAGATACGCAGTATTTT. This translates into CASSPQGGDTQYF.

There are many counts of this clonotype. The chain has TRBV5-1 and TRBJ2-1, with 10 bases that match TRBD2. Germline V gene data show CDR1 as SGHRS and CDR2 as YFSETQ. V lost 8 bases, J lost 4 bases, and 3 bases stayed unmatched. This CDR3 region has 13 residues. The DNA for the CDR3 is TGCGCCAGTTCGACTAGCGGGTACAATGAGCAGTTCTTC. It specifies CASSTSGYNEQFF. Full variable domain (outside the CDR3, taken from reference TRBV5-1 and TRBJ2-1): KAGVTQTPRYLIKTRGQQVTLSCSPISGHRSVSWYQQTPGQGLQFLFEYFSETQRNKGNFPGRFSGRQFSNSRSEMNVSTLELGDSALYLCASSTSGYNEQFFGPGTRLTVL.

This clonotype occurred a few times. The chain carries TRBV5-1 and TRBJ2-1, with TRBD2 matching 7 bases. After removal of 1 base from V and 8 bases from J, the junction contained 9 bases not matched to a gene. Germline values: CDR1 SGHRS, CDR2 YFSETQ. The CDR3 totals 15 residues. The CDR3 spells CASSLLVGGSDEQFF. CDR3 sequence (DNA): TGCGCCAGCAGCTTGCTAGTGGGAGGGAGCGATGAGCAGTTCTTC.